This is a list of T cell receptor beta chains from one sample in a study of beta chain features in type 1 diabetes. This table comes from immunoSEQ multiplex PCR, and its TCRdb copy is limited to in-frame clones, with some not included. This table has nearly 350,000 clones, approximately 9.9% appearing once. Source material: central memory CD4+ T cells from blood. Source of these receptors: a man aged 25-45 years with type 1 diabetes. Each CDR3 is given without its conserved first and last residue.

cdr3_length v_call cdr3_aa
13 TRBV18 ASSSTGFAYNEQF
13 TRBV15 ATGPPPQGRETQY
13 TRBV15 ATSRVGQGGHEQY
13 TRBV5-4 ASSDGTGGADIQY
10 TRBV2 ASRQGEEKLF
14 TRBV28 ASRSRRTGDLETQY
13 TRBV2 ASTGQGRNNSPLH
12 TRBV7-2 ASSLTRLNSPLH
13 TRBV4-3 ASSQEGQGSGELF
14 TRBV7-9 ASSRWRDRSGNTIY
14 TRBV27 ASSFRQVSSYNEQF
14 TRBV11-3 ASSSSGTLSTDTQY
9 TRBV7-2 ASSTGHEQY
12 TRBV4-3 ASSQQGGQETQY
13 TRBV29-1 SAPDTGTGDYGYT
12 TRBV14 ASSQAQIAQTQY
11 TRBV10-3 AISESIGGEQF
11 TRBV7-8 ASSLSGRNEQY
12 TRBV6-1 ASSEASGRSPLH
16 TRBV14 ASSQRTTAGGAGETQY
13 TRBV9 ASSVGASLDSPLH
10 TRBV2 ASWYTTDTQY
11 TRBV7-2 ASSSTLNTEAF
20 TRBV18 ASSPGLGDSKDFLSLNTEAF
10 TRBV30 AWSVPGDTQY
16 TRBV7-9 ASSFRTGKIANTGELF
13 TRBV27 ASSFRGITNNEQF
13 TRBV5-1 ASSFGLAGFNEQF
11 TRBV27 ASSSLLGNTIY
13 TRBV11-2 ASSPSGGAEDTQY
13 TRBV6-5 ASSYSTRGRQPQH
15 TRBV5-4 AVPLGERGATNEKLF
10 TRBV7-2 ASSLWGSEQY
12 TRBV30 AWSVAGGPYEQY
14 TRBV5-1 ASSQDGLDNADTQY
11 TRBV15 ATRFGVNTEAF
13 TRBV5-1 ASSLGLATYNEQF